This TCR beta chain was profiled in a study of T cells in Graves' hyperthyroidism and ophthalmopathy. Looking at the study overall: At the time of initial diagnosis and before any treatment, peripheral blood was collected. Findings and limits, study-wide: The model made its ophthalmopathy prediction, and onset followed a median approximately 7 months later.

Using RNA transcripts as the source, TCR beta CDR3 regions were amplified. RT-PCR in the first round (using the HTBI primer set) targeted the TCR CDR3. In TCRdb, the multiplex PCR reads were re-called with MiXCR into one record per CDR3 protein. Found here are 280,000 or so distinct CDR3 sequences, about 15% of them singletons; the top ten hold over 25%. This clonotype was recorded at least ten times. The antigen remains unidentified. Any patient presenting with uncontrolled infection, other autoimmune disease, pregnancy or lactation was left out. The diagnoses drew upon clinical symptoms, serum thyroxine and TRAb, thyroid ultrasound and orbital computed tomography. The specimen sequenced was blood. This receptor was taken from a woman between 50 and 59 years old with Graves' hyperthyroidism that later progressed to Graves' ophthalmopathy.

In DNA form, the CDR3 reads TGTGCCAGCACTGAACCCCACACAGGGACCGAGCAGTACTTC. Protein sequence: CASTEPHTGTEQYF. The V and J genes are TRBV28 and TRBJ2-7; tentatively, D is TRBD1 (6 bases). CDR3 length equals 14 residues. Trimming took off 7 bases at V and 6 bases at J, with 19 bases between the two ends. Germline V gene lookup returns CDR1 MDHEN and CDR2 SYDVKM.